One sample yielded the 9 T cell receptor beta chains listed below, sequenced in a study of T cell responses to AZD1222 COVID-19 vaccine. Method: immunoSEQ multiplex PCR; TCRdb's copy keeps in-frame clones and lacks some. The sample gives 55,000 to 80,000 clones, roughly 84% of which show up once; 9.8% is in the top ten. The specimen comprised peripheral blood, sampled on day 0 of AZD1222 vaccination. The source of these receptors is an adult in good health.

The rearrangement uses TRBV5-1 and TRBJ1-5; D is uncertain. This CDR3 region has 13 residues. Germline values: CDR1 SGHRS, CDR2 YFSETQ. V dropped 1 base and J dropped 7 bases, with 9 bases sitting between them. The CDR3, as DNA: TGCGCCAGCAGCTTGCATTCGGGGCAGCCCCAGCATTTT. Its protein is CASSLHSGQPQHF. Complete variable domain (other parts from reference TRBV5-1 and TRBJ1-5): KAGVTQTPRYLIKTRGQQVTLSCSPISGHRSVSWYQQTPGQGLQFLFEYFSETQRNKGNFPGRFSGRQFSNSRSEMNVSTLELGDSALYLCASSLHSGQPQHFGDGTRLSIL.

The chain carries TRBV5-6 and TRBJ1-2; D is uncertain. Trimming cost V 1 base and J 3 bases, with 10 bases left between them. The CDR3 extends over 14 amino acids. CDR1 and CDR2 (germline): SGHDT, YYEEEE. This CDR3 reads CASSLKGRHYGYTF. CDR3 DNA: TGTGCCAGCAGCTTGAAAGGGAGACACTATGGCTACACCTTC.

V gene TRBV5-1 combines with J gene TRBJ2-5; D uncertain. The V end lost 1 base, the J end lost 4 bases, and 8 bases lay between the germline ends. The length of the CDR3 is 13 residues. Germline CDR1 reads SGHRS; CDR2 reads YFSETQ. For the CDR3, the DNA is TGCGCCAGCAGCTTGAGGTCTTTAGAGACCCAGTACTTC. It is translated as CASSLRSLETQYF.

The V and J genes are TRBV5-1 and TRBJ2-3; the D is unclear. CDR3 length: 15 amino acids. V lost 0 bases to trimming and J lost 1 base, with 9 bases between them. Germline V gene sequence: CDR1 SGHRS, CDR2 YFSETQ. The CDR3 sequence: CASSLGPAGTDTQYF. The CDR3 nucleotides are TGCGCCAGCAGCTTGGGTCCCGCCGGCACAGATACGCAGTATTTT. The full variable domain, rest sourced from reference TRBV5-1 and TRBJ2-3, is KAGVTQTPRYLIKTRGQQVTLSCSPISGHRSVSWYQQTPGQGLQFLFEYFSETQRNKGNFPGRFSGRQFSNSRSEMNVSTLELGDSALYLCASSLGPAGTDTQYFGPGTRLTVL.

The DNA of the CDR3 is TGCAGCACAAGGACAGGGGGCACAGATACGCAGTATTTT. Translation gives CSTRTGGTDTQYF. This chain joins TRBV29-1 and TRBJ2-3, with TRBD1 matching over 9 bases. Germline loops: CDR1 SQVTM, CDR2 ANQGSEA. The CDR3 extends over 13 amino acids. V shed 8 bases and J 1 base; nucleotides not matched to a gene: 4.

The count of this clone is one. This chain links TRBV15 with TRBJ1-1; D gene uncertain. Germline loops: CDR1 LNHNV, CDR2 YYDKDF (reference sequence). CDR3 length equals 15 residues. V dropped 0 bases and J dropped 10 bases, with 18 bases sitting between them. CDR3 DNA sequence: TGTGCCACCAGCAGAGATTTGCTGGAGGCTACGTCAGCTTTCTTT. Translating it yields CATSRDLLEATSAFF.

The chain uses TRBV4-2 and TRBJ2-3; D call uncertain. Germline V gene sequence: CDR1 LGHNA, CDR2 YNFKEQ. There are 12 residues in the CDR3. With 0 bases removed from V and 7 bases from J, the gap between germline ends came to 5 bases. CDR3 sequence reads: CASSQDTNTQYF. The CDR3 region has the DNA TGTGCCAGCAGCCAAGATACGAATACGCAGTATTTT.

The V and J genes are TRBV30 and TRBJ2-3; 8 positions agree with TRBD2. CDR3 size: 13 residues. Losses at the gene ends were 5 bases for V and 8 bases for J; bases not matched to a gene: 9. Germline-derived CDR1 and CDR2 are GTSNPN and SVGIG (reference sequence). CDR3 coding DNA: TGTGCCTGGGAGGCGGGGGGCGGGGGTACGCAGTATTTT. The encoded protein is CAWEAGGGGTQYF.

The chain recombines TRBV6-1 with TRBJ1-2, with D perhaps matching TRBD1 (6 bases). Trimming removed 7 bases at V and 6 bases at J, with 21 bases between. Germline-derived CDR1 and CDR2 are MNHNS and SASEGT. CDR3 length: 15 amino acids. The CDR3 is CASIDGGALVDGYTF. CDR3 nucleotides: TGTGCCAGCATCGACGGGGGGGCGCTTGTTGATGGCTACACCTTC.